This paragraph covers one TCR beta chain sequence. Its antigen remains unknown. It was by 5'RACE template switching with UMIs that TCR beta cDNA was made. Using the 5' RACE reads, TCRdb records one entry per CDR3 protein without DNA. Its listing shows 120,000 to 150,000 distinct CDR3 sequences. The CDR3 length is 15 residues. This entry comes from a study of T cells expressing NK-cell markers. Across the study: Underlying the TCR beta repertoires were sorted CD3+CD56+NKG2C+, CD3+CD56+NKG2C- and CD3+CD56-NKG2C+ T cells. Seven sequenced donors out of eight were HCMV-seropositive, one seronegative. Study-wide results and caveats: Each of 6 or 7 donors carried dominant NKG2C+ clonotypes accounting for about 1.0-7.0% of CD8+ T cells.

This clonotype was obtained from a man aged 18-30 years in good health. The chain has TRBV12-3 or TRBV12-4 and TRBJ2-1. Sequences were obtained from blood T cells: a sorted CD56 or NKG2C T cell subset, CD4+ or CD8+ T cells, or bulk PBMC T cells (not recorded which). This CDR3 is CASSLYGDYYNEQFF.